These 26 T cell receptor beta chains came from one sample sequenced in a study of T cells after yellow fever vaccination. TCRdb processed the 5' RACE reads anew with MiXCR; each CDR3 protein has one entry. Of 500,000 to 650,000 distinct CDR3 sequences in the sample, roughly an eighth were seen once. Specimen: PBMCs, collected on the day of the yellow fever booster vaccination. The receptors come from a man aged 25 to 40 who received the YFV17D yellow fever vaccine.

This rearrangement joins TRBV5-4 to TRBJ2-7; TRBD2 might be the D (6 bases). The germline gives CDR1 SGHNT, CDR2 YYREEE (reference sequence). V lost 5 bases and J 2 bases, leaving 20 bases between the germline ends. CDR3 size: 16 residues. The CDR3 here is CASSHHLGGRPYEQYF. The DNA of the CDR3 is TGTGCCAGCAGTCACCATCTAGGAGGGCGACCCTACGAGCAGTACTTC.

This clonotype was found many times. The chain carries TRBV12-3 or TRBV12-4 and TRBJ2-7; 8 positions match TRBD2. Germline trimming cut 2 bases from V and 1 base from J; bases unmatched to any gene: 4. There are 15 residues in the CDR3. CDR3 protein: CASSLYAGGSYEQYF. CDR3 DNA: TGTGCCAGCAGTTTATACGCGGGAGGATCCTACGAGCAGTACTTC.

The chain uses TRBV24-1 and TRBJ2-3, with D perhaps TRBD2 (6 bases). Germline loops: CDR1 KGHDR, CDR2 SFDVKD. V was pared by 2 bases and J by 0 bases, with 14 bases between. This CDR3 is 17 amino acids long. The CDR3 loop reads CATSDSPDYPSTDTQYF. The CDR3 bases are TGTGCCACCAGTGATTCCCCGGACTACCCTAGCACAGATACGCAGTATTTT.

This clonotype was counted ten times or more. This chain uses TRBV12-3 or TRBV12-4 with TRBJ2-7; 11 bases align to TRBD2. The CDR3 runs to 14 residues. The J segment lost 4 bases and the V segment lost 6 bases, leaving 5 bases of the junction unmatched. CDR3 protein: CASSLTSGNYEQYF. The CDR3 DNA follows: TGTGCCAGCAGCCTGACTAGCGGGAATTACGAGCAGTACTTC.

The chain has TRBV7-2 and TRBJ2-7, with a weak D call TRBD2 (5 bases). The CDR3 sequence is 15 residues long. The V end was cut by 2 bases, the J end by 4 bases, with 15 bases between. Looked up from germline, CDR1 is SGHTA and CDR2 is FQGNSA. CDR3 residues: CASSLSRGPGYEQYF. In DNA form, the CDR3 reads TGTGCCAGCAGCTTAAGTCGAGGGCCTGGGTACGAGCAGTACTTC.

CDR3 in amino acids: CATSRARGQGASQYF. The CDR3 DNA reads as TGTGCCACCAGCAGAGCCCGAGGACAGGGAGCATCCCAGTATTTT. The gene calls are TRBV15 and TRBJ2-3; TRBD1 matches 8 bases. There are 15 residues in the CDR3. The germline CDR1 and CDR2 sequences are LNHNV and YYDKDF (reference sequence). The ends lost 1 base at V and 12 bases at J; junction bases unmatched: 12.

The rearrangement uses TRBV11-2 and TRBJ2-6, with 7 bases aligning to TRBD2. J lost 0 bases, V lost 4 bases, and 9 bases had no gene match. Germline CDR1 is SGHAT and CDR2 is FQNNGV. The CDR3 consists of 18 residues. CDR3 amino acids: CASSWRLAQDSGANVLTF. CDR3 in DNA: TGTGCCAGCAGCTGGAGACTAGCTCAAGACTCTGGGGCCAACGTCCTGACTTTC.

This clonotype was counted only a few times. The rearrangement joins TRBV5-4 to TRBJ2-2; D is possibly TRBD1 (6 bases). This CDR3 region has 15 residues. The V end lost 0 bases, the J end lost 4 bases, and 10 bases lay between the germline ends. Germline CDR1 reads SGHNT; CDR2 reads YYREEE (reference sequence). The CDR3, as DNA: TGTGCCAGCAGCTTGGTGACAGGACGCACCGGGGAGCTGTTTTTT. It codes for CASSLVTGRTGELFF.

The chain joins TRBV18 to TRBJ2-5, with 8 bases matching TRBD2. Germline V gene sequence: CDR1 KGHSH, CDR2 LQKENI. The junction had 5 bases not matched to a gene; V was cut back by 4 bases and J by 4 bases. The CDR3 loop spans 14 amino acids. The CDR3 coding sequence is TGTGCCAGCTCACTCCGGGAGGGTACAGAGACCCAGTACTTC. Translation gives CASSLREGTETQYF.

The CDR3 reads CASSRGQDLNSPLHF. The CDR3 DNA reads TGTGCCAGCAGCCGAGGACAGGATCTTAATTCACCCCTCCACTTT. This chain joins TRBV3-1 and TRBJ1-6; 7 nucleotides line up with TRBD1. This CDR3 is 15 amino acids long. The V gene end was trimmed by 4 bases and the J gene end by 6 bases; junction bases not matched to a gene: 6. CDR1 is LGHDT, CDR2 YNNKEL, per germline (reference sequence).

This clonotype showed up just a few times. This chain connects TRBV7-2 to TRBJ2-7; TRBD1 agrees at 9 bases. After removal of 3 bases from V and 1 base from J, the junction contained 4 bases not matched to a gene. CDR3 length: 15 amino acids. The germline gives CDR1 SGHTA, CDR2 FQGNSA. The CDR3 loop is CASSFDGTGSYEQYF. CDR3 nucleotide sequence: TGTGCCAGCAGCTTTGACGGGACAGGGTCCTACGAGCAGTACTTC. Full variable domain (remainder filled in from reference TRBV7-2 and TRBJ2-7): GAGVSQSPSNKVTEKGKDVELRCDPISGHTALYWYRQSLGQGLEFLIYFQGNSAPDKSGLPSDRFSAERTGGSVSTLTIQRTQQEDSAVYLCASSFDGTGSYEQYFGPGTRLTVT.

V usage is TRBV7-2 and J usage is TRBJ2-4; D gene unclear. The V end lost 6 bases, the J end lost 8 bases, and 17 bases lay between the germline ends. Germline V gene data show CDR1 as SGHTA and CDR2 as FQGNSA. The CDR3 loop spans 14 amino acids. In DNA, the CDR3 is TGTGCCAGCAGGCGACCCGACGCAAGGGACATTCAGTACTTC. Its translation: CASRRPDARDIQYF.

The V gene is TRBV7-9, the J gene TRBJ2-5, with unresolved D. Between the trimmed V and J ends, which lost 5 bases and 4 bases, there was a span of 11 bases. The CDR3 spans 13 residues. Germline CDR1 reads SEHNR; CDR2 reads FQNEAQ (reference sequence). The CDR3 DNA sequence: TGTGCCAGCAGCAAGGGTCTAGGAGAGACCCAGTACTTC. Translated: CASSKGLGETQYF.

The rearrangement uses TRBV6-5 and TRBJ2-7; possible D gene TRBD2, 5 bases. Trimming stripped 2 bases from V and 1 base from J, with 9 bases between. The CDR3 covers 14 residues. CDR1 is MNHEY and CDR2 is SVGAGI in the germline V gene. DNA of the CDR3: TGTGCCAGCAGTTACGCGGGTTTTTCCTACGAGCAGTACTTC. It specifies CASSYAGFSYEQYF.

This clonotype was seen more than once but under ten times. This CDR3 is CSARSGTGGSYNEQFF. The CDR3 DNA follows: TGCAGTGCTAGATCCGGGACAGGGGGATCCTACAATGAGCAGTTCTTC. The genes are TRBV20-1 and TRBJ2-1; 11 nucleotides match TRBD1. V trimming: 2 bases; J trimming: 1 base; junction bases outside the gene matches: 4. CDR3 length equals 16 residues. CDR1 and CDR2 from the germline V gene are DFQATT and SNEGSKA (reference sequence).

The gene calls are TRBV14 and TRBJ2-7, with 15 bases aligning to TRBD2. Germline CDR1 SGHDN, CDR2 FVKESK. J lost 6 bases, V lost 4 bases, and 10 bases had no gene match. The CDR3 consists of 17 residues. Written as DNA, the CDR3 is TGTGCCAGCAGCCCAACCGGACTAGCGGGAGGGGCCGGCGAGCAGTACTTC. It codes for CASSPTGLAGGAGEQYF.

This clonotype was observed many times. The rearrangement joins TRBV20-1 to TRBJ2-7, with D perhaps matching TRBD1 (5 bases). The V end lost 5 bases, the J end lost 1 base, and 9 bases lay between the germline ends. CDR1 is DFQATT, CDR2 SNEGSKA, per germline (reference sequence). This CDR3 has 12 residues. This chain's CDR3 is CSAQGRSYEQYF. The CDR3 DNA is TGCAGTGCTCAGGGAAGGTCCTACGAGCAGTACTTC.

This clonotype was detected ten times or more. The V gene is TRBV7-2, the J gene TRBJ2-5; no reliable D call. V lost 3 bases, J lost 0 bases, and 5 bases lay in between. The CDR3 consists of 13 residues. The V gene's germline CDR1 is SGHTA and CDR2 FQGNSA. Here the CDR3 reads CASSFAYQETQYF. The CDR3 DNA reads TGTGCCAGCAGCTTCGCGTACCAAGAGACCCAGTACTTC.

This clonotype was observed a few times. The CDR3 region is CASSLGDGRTDTQYF. The CDR3 bases are TGCGCCAGCAGCTTGGGGGACGGACGCACAGATACGCAGTATTTT. This chain links TRBV5-1 with TRBJ2-3; D possibly matches TRBD1 or TRBD2 (5 bases each). Germline-derived CDR1 and CDR2 are SGHRS and YFSETQ. V was clipped by 0 bases and J by 1 base, with 9 bases between them. The CDR3 is 15 residues long.

There are a few counts of this clonotype. The J gene is TRBJ1-4, the V gene TRBV12-3 or TRBV12-4; D gene uncertain. The CDR3 is 14 amino acids. Trimming left V 3 bases short and J 4 bases short, with 9 bases between. Here the CDR3 DNA reads TGTGCCAGCAGTTTTTCCAGAGATAATGAAAAACTGTTTTTT. Its protein is CASSFSRDNEKLFF.

The genes are TRBV28 and TRBJ2-2, with TRBD1 as a possible D gene (6 bases). V lost 6 bases and J 4 bases, leaving 15 bases between the germline ends. CDR1 and CDR2 from the germline V gene are MDHEN and SYDVKM. CDR3 length: 15 residues. The CDR3 is CASRSYSRGTGELFF. The CDR3 coding sequence is TGTGCCAGCAGGAGCTACTCCAGGGGCACCGGGGAGCTGTTTTTT.

V gene TRBV5-1 combines with J gene TRBJ2-7; no clear D gene. Trimming left V 0 bases short and J 3 bases short, with 10 bases between. The CDR3 sequence is 14 residues long. The germline V gene has CDR1 SGHRS and CDR2 YFSETQ. The CDR3 loop reads CASSLESLYYEQYF. For the CDR3, the DNA is TGCGCCAGCAGCTTGGAGTCCCTTTACTACGAGCAGTACTTC.

This clonotype was seen at least ten times. The rearrangement uses TRBV30 and TRBJ1-5; D gene ambiguous. The CDR3 length is 14 residues. Germline CDR1 is GTSNPN and CDR2 is SVGIG (reference sequence). V lost 2 bases to trimming and J lost 8 bases, with 16 bases between them. CDR3 nucleotides: TGTGCCTGGAGTCTCGGGAAGGGCACGAAGCCCCAGCATTTT. As protein: CAWSLGKGTKPQHF.

This clonotype was detected a few times. This chain joins TRBV7-9 and TRBJ2-5; D call uncertain. With 5 bases removed from V and 5 bases from J, the gap between germline ends came to 9 bases. The CDR3 consists of 12 residues. Germline CDR1 reads SEHNR; CDR2 reads FQNEAQ (reference sequence). CDR3 sequence (DNA): TGTGCCAGCAGCCCCCAGTCCGAGACCCAGTACTTC. This translates into CASSPQSETQYF.

This chain joins TRBV20-1 and TRBJ2-1, with a weak D call TRBD2 (6 bases). Trimming stripped 0 bases from V and 3 bases from J, with 12 bases between. This CDR3 is built from 15 residues. Germline CDR1 and CDR2: DFQATT and SNEGSKA (reference sequence). CDR3 nucleotide sequence: TGCAGTGCTAGAGATTCGAGCGGGCACTACAATGAGCAGTTCTTC. It codes for CSARDSSGHYNEQFF.

This rearrangement joins TRBV18 to TRBJ2-7; 8 bases fit TRBD1. Germline values: CDR1 KGHSH, CDR2 LQKENI. J gave up 3 bases and V 8 bases, and 9 bases lay outside the gene matches. CDR3 length: 14 amino acids. CDR3 nucleotides: TGTGCCAGCGCCACCGGGACAGGACACTACGAGCAGTACTTC. Encoded protein: CASATGTGHYEQYF. The variable domain in full, with the rest retrieved from reference TRBV18 and TRBJ2-7, is NAGVMQNPRHLVRRRGQEARLRCSPMKGHSHVYWYRQLPEEGLKFMVYLQKENIIDESGMPKERFSAEFPKEGPSILRIQQVVRGDSAAYFCASATGTGHYEQYFGPGTRLTVT.